These T cell receptor beta chains were read from a single sample in a study of shared clonotypes between healthy human individuals. Assay: immunoSEQ multiplex PCR; the TCRdb copy retains only in-frame clones and omits some. The table records approximately 2.5 million clones, 93% of them present only once. Sequencing used naive CD4+ T cells from PBMCs. These receptors all come from a man younger than 35 in good health. Some clones in this sample may be carry-over from other donors' samples. Both conserved end residues are part of each CDR3. A D gene is named only where the DNA matches it firmly. Size is stated for part of the rows, as once, few or many counts, or as a class when the clone is expanded.

CDR3aa: CASSANTGSSYNEQFF
CDR3nt: TGTGCCAGCAGTGCAAATACTGGGAGCTCCTACAATGAGCAGTTCTTC
len: 16
v_gene: TRBV25-1
j_gene: TRBJ2-1
abundance: .
d_gene: .

CDR3aa: CASSVGVLAGSEQFF
CDR3nt: TGTGCCAGCAGCGTAGGTGTTCTAGCGGGGAGCGAGCAGTTCTTC
len: 15
v_gene: TRBV9
j_gene: TRBJ2-1
abundance: .
d_gene: TRBD2

CDR3aa: CASNNRGRDAYEQYF
CDR3nt: TGTGCCAGCAACAACAGGGGGCGGGACGCCTACGAGCAGTACTTC
len: 15
v_gene: TRBV5-5
j_gene: TRBJ2-7
abundance: .
d_gene: TRBD1

CDR3aa: CASSLGRPLFGNTIYF
CDR3nt: TGCGCCAGCAGCTTGGGGCGGCCCCTCTTTGGAAACACCATATATTTT
len: 16
v_gene: TRBV5-1
j_gene: TRBJ1-3
abundance: .
d_gene: .

CDR3aa: CASSESQGYNEKLFF
CDR3nt: TGTGCCAGCAGTGAATCACAGGGATATAATGAAAAACTGTTTTTT
len: 15
v_gene: TRBV25-1
j_gene: TRBJ1-4
abundance: .
d_gene: .

CDR3aa: CASSQLSRAAGANVLTF
CDR3nt: TGTGCCAGCAGCCAATTATCGCGCGCAGCTGGGGCCAACGTCCTGACTTTC
len: 17
v_gene: TRBV14
j_gene: TRBJ2-6
abundance: .
d_gene: .

CDR3aa: CASSPGQGPYGYTF
CDR3nt: TGTGCCAGCTCACCCGGACAGGGGCCATATGGCTACACCTTC
len: 14
v_gene: TRBV18
j_gene: TRBJ1-2
abundance: .
d_gene: TRBD1

CDR3aa: CASSLGTREGRYNEQFF
CDR3nt: TGTGCCAGCAGCTTAGGCACGCGGGAGGGCCGGTACAATGAGCAGTTCTTC
len: 17
v_gene: TRBV7-3
j_gene: TRBJ2-1
abundance: .
d_gene: TRBD2

CDR3aa: CASSQEEGSGRTRDEQFF
CDR3nt: TGTGCCAGCAGCCAAGAAGAAGGGAGCGGGAGGACCCGGGATGAGCAGTTCTTC
len: 18
v_gene: TRBV4-2
j_gene: TRBJ2-1
abundance: .
d_gene: TRBD2

CDR3aa: CASSLFAMNTEAFF
CDR3nt: TGTGCCAGCAGCCTATTCGCAATGAACACTGAAGCTTTCTTT
len: 14
v_gene: TRBV6-1
j_gene: TRBJ1-1
abundance: few
d_gene: .